This T cell receptor (beta chain) comes out of a study of blood T cell repertoires in COVID-19. Across the study: PBMCs, B-cell-depleted T cells, or T cells were the source of the cDNA or gDNA that made up the material.

The CDR3 totals 12 residues. V was shortened by 5 bases and J by 5 bases, with 9 bases between the two germline ends. Germline lookup yields CDR1 LGHDT and CDR2 YNNKEL (reference sequence). Assay: immunoSEQ multiplex PCR; the TCRdb copy retains only in-frame clones and omits some. The repertoire holds about 120,000 clones, 85% seen once, with about 7% in the top ten. The rearrangement joins TRBV3-1 (or the pseudogene TRBV3-2) to TRBJ1-1, with a tentative D call TRBD1 (6 bases). Material: peripheral blood. This clonotype originated in a man aged 80 or over with active or convalescent COVID-19. CDR3 loop: CASSSQGTEAFF. The CDR3 nucleotides read TGTGCCAGCAGCTCACAGGGAACTGAAGCTTTCTTT.